This T cell receptor (beta chain) was recovered during a study of T cells after yellow fever vaccination. At the level of the study: Separation of EM, EMRA, CM and Tscm memory subsets by sorting relied on CD3, CD45RA, CCR7 and CD95.

In its sample, this clonotype was seen many times. CDR3 length: 16 residues. Germline loops: CDR1 KGHSH, CDR2 LQKENI. V trimming: 5 bases; J trimming: 0 bases; junction bases outside the gene matches: 7. MiXCR, run by TCRdb on the 5' RACE reads, gives a single entry per CDR3 protein. The table includes 11,000 to 15,000 distinct CDR3 sequences, less than 7.5% detected once. The chain joins TRBV18 to TRBJ1-1; 9 nucleotides match TRBD1. This material consisted of PBMCs, either bulk or a sorted T-cell subset (CD4+, CD8+, memory, or dextramer-sorted; not recorded which), taken on the day of the yellow fever booster vaccination. The TCR sequence derives from a man aged 18-30 years who received the YFV17D yellow fever vaccine. Written as DNA, the CDR3 is TGTGCCAGCTCAGCAGGGACAGGGAGCATGAACACTGAAGCTTTCTTT. It specifies CASSAGTGSMNTEAFF.